A single sample gave rise to the 27 T cell receptor beta chains below, sequenced in a study of blood T cell repertoires in COVID-19. Data came from immunoSEQ multiplex PCR; TCRdb stores just in-frame clones and leaves some out. The sample holds roughly 400,000 clones; around 92% are singletons and the top ten take about 1.8%. Sequenced material: PBMCs or T cells enriched from blood (not recorded which). The receptors were gathered from a woman in her twenties or thirties who had recovered from COVID-19.

This CDR3 reads CAWTPGVATNEKLFF. CDR3 bases: TGTGCCTGGACCCCAGGGGTTGCAACTAATGAAAAACTGTTTTTT. This chain links TRBV30 with TRBJ1-4; TRBD1 might be the D (6 bases). This CDR3 spans 15 amino acids. Germline-derived CDR1 and CDR2 are GTSNPN and SVGIG (reference sequence). V lost 4 bases to trimming and J lost 0 bases, with 12 bases between them.

This chain uses TRBV7-9 with TRBJ1-4, with TRBD1 matching over 8 bases. Germline V gene sequence: CDR1 SEHNR, CDR2 FQNEAQ (reference sequence). The CDR3 runs to 16 residues. Unmatched junction bases numbered 9, after V lost 5 bases and J lost 4 bases. The CDR3 bases are TGTGCCAGCAGCCCCGACAGGGGCGTCCTTAATGAAAAACTGTTTTTT. As protein: CASSPDRGVLNEKLFF.

This clone was observed a handful of times. V and J are TRBV5-1 and TRBJ1-1; TRBD1 agrees at 10 bases. The CDR3 is 19 residues long. Germline CDR1 and CDR2: SGHRS and YFSETQ. Unmatched junction bases numbered 16, after V lost 4 bases and J lost 1 base. This CDR3 is CASSLNQKPGTGENTEAFF. In DNA, the CDR3 is TGCGCCAGCAGCCTTAACCAGAAACCCGGGACAGGGGAGAACACTGAAGCTTTCTTT.

The CDR3 loop reads CAISRTGGSNTGELFF. The CDR3 DNA follows: TGTGCCATCAGCCGGACAGGGGGCTCTAACACCGGGGAGCTGTTTTTT. The rearrangement uses TRBV10-3 and TRBJ2-2, with TRBD1 identical over 11 bases. V was pared by 6 bases and J by 2 bases, with 5 bases of the junction left unmatched. The CDR3 consists of 16 residues. The germline V gene has CDR1 ENHRY and CDR2 SYGVKD.

V is TRBV4-2 and J is TRBJ1-2; D might be TRBD1 (6 bases). The CDR3 is 17 amino acids. Germline V gives CDR1 LGHNA, CDR2 YNFKEQ. Trimming stripped 0 bases from V and 2 bases from J, with 16 bases between. DNA of the CDR3: TGTGCCAGCAGCCAAGATAGGGGTACAGGGAAGAACTATGGCTACACCTTC. Protein product: CASSQDRGTGKNYGYTF.

This rearrangement joins TRBV4-1 to TRBJ2-4; a weak D match, TRBD1 (5 bases). The V gene lost 2 bases and the J gene lost 0 bases, with 29 bases spanning the gap. Per the germline V gene, CDR1 is MGHRA and CDR2 is YSYEKL. The CDR3 is 22 residues long. The CDR3 protein is CASSQSPLPGLSLSLAKNIQYF. DNA of the CDR3: TGCGCCAGCAGCCAATCGCCTTTGCCAGGGTTGTCTTTGTCTTTAGCCAAAAACATTCAGTACTTC.

This chain joins TRBV15 and TRBJ2-3; possibly TRBD2 for D (5 bases). V was trimmed by 3 bases and J by 5 bases, leaving 21 bases between them. The CDR3 is 17 amino acids. Germline V gene lookup returns CDR1 LNHNV and CDR2 YYDKDF (reference sequence). The CDR3 DNA is TGTGCCACCAGCAGGGAGTCCGCTAGCAGTTCTCGAGATACGCAGTATTTT. Translated, it gives CATSRESASSSRDTQYF.

V is TRBV27 and J is TRBJ2-2; 13 bases map to TRBD2. J lost 5 bases, V lost 6 bases, and 9 bases had no gene match. This CDR3 is built from 17 residues. Germline V gene data show CDR1 as MNHEY and CDR2 as SMNVEV (reference sequence). The CDR3 here is CASSRRLAGGLTGELFF. The CDR3 nucleotides are TGTGCCAGCAGCAGACGACTAGCGGGAGGTCTGACCGGGGAGCTGTTTTTT.

The chain joins TRBV5-1 to TRBJ1-2; D is ambiguous. The CDR3 consists of 13 residues. V lost 0 bases and J 6 bases, leaving 9 bases between the germline ends. CDR1 SGHRS and CDR2 YFSETQ come from the germline V gene. CDR3 region: CASSLGAGNGYTF. The CDR3 nucleotides read TGCGCCAGCAGCTTGGGGGCTGGCAATGGCTACACCTTC.

This clone was seen a handful of times. In nucleotides, the CDR3 is TGTGCCTGGAGTTCGGGCTCTGGAAACACCATATATTTT. It specifies CAWSSGSGNTIYF. This chain uses TRBV30 with TRBJ1-3; D is unresolved. Germline V gene lookup returns CDR1 GTSNPN and CDR2 SVGIG (reference sequence). V dropped 2 bases and J dropped 0 bases, with 5 bases sitting between them. This CDR3 has 13 amino acids.

J is TRBJ2-5 and V is TRBV30, with TRBD2 identical over 12 bases. The J segment lost 4 bases and the V segment lost 0 bases, leaving 3 bases of the junction unmatched. The CDR3 runs 15 residues. Germline-derived CDR1 and CDR2 are GTSNPN and SVGIG (reference sequence). The CDR3 DNA reads TGTGCCTGGAGTGTAGGACTAGCGGGACGAGAGACCCAGTACTTC. Translated, it gives CAWSVGLAGRETQYF. The full variable domain, rest sourced from reference TRBV30 and TRBJ2-5, is SQTIHQWPATLVQPVGSPLSLECTVEGTSNPNLYWYRQAAGRGLQLLFYSVGIGQISSEVPQNLSASRPQDRQFILSSKKLLLSDSGFYLCAWSVGLAGRETQYFGPGTRLLVL.

The gene calls are TRBV6-5 and TRBJ1-5, with 9 bases aligning to TRBD1. There are 14 residues in the CDR3. V lost 5 bases, J lost 6 bases, and 5 bases stayed unmatched. Per the germline V gene, CDR1 is MNHEY and CDR2 is SVGAGI. The CDR3 nucleotides are TGTGCCAGCAGTAGGGACAGGGATCTTCAGCCCCAGCATTTT. Protein: CASSRDRDLQPQHF.

For the CDR3, the DNA is TGTGCCAGCAGCTTCCGGACAGGCCGATGGGGGAGTGGGGCCAACGTCCTGACTTTC. Translated, it gives CASSFRTGRWGSGANVLTF. The chain carries TRBV4-2 and TRBJ2-6; 7 bases align to TRBD1. The CDR3 runs to 19 residues. The germline gives CDR1 LGHNA, CDR2 YNFKEQ. V gave up 5 bases and J gave up 3 bases; unmatched junction bases: 16.

To note about this clone: Other DNA sequences of this sample code for an identical CDR3. The chain is built from TRBV11-2 and TRBJ1-5, with D perhaps TRBD1 (5 bases). Germline loops: CDR1 SGHAT, CDR2 FQNNGV. CDR3 length: 15 amino acids. Deletions cut 1 base from V and 1 base from J, with 8 bases between. CDR3 DNA: TGTGCCAGCAGCTTAGCGGCAGGGAGCAATCAGCCCCAGCATTTT. This translates into CASSLAAGSNQPQHF.

The chain uses TRBV2 and TRBJ1-5; possible D gene TRBD1, 5 bases. Trimming took 2 bases from V and 5 from J, leaving 19 bases between them. Germline CDR1 reads SNHLY; CDR2 reads FYNNEI. The CDR3 covers 17 residues. CDR3 residues: CASSEREAGWSDQPQHF. CDR3 sequence (DNA): TGTGCCAGCAGTGAAAGGGAAGCAGGGTGGTCGGATCAGCCCCAGCATTTT.

The chain joins TRBV6-5 to TRBJ2-7; 8 bases line up with TRBD2. Germline V lookup: CDR1 MNHEY, CDR2 SVGAGI. V trimming: 6 bases; J trimming: 6 bases; junction bases outside the gene matches: 13. The CDR3 is 15 residues long. CDR3 sequence: CASRSPIAGGSEQYF. Written as DNA, the CDR3 is TGTGCCAGCAGATCCCCTATCGCGGGAGGTAGCGAGCAGTACTTC.

The chain is built from TRBV7-2 and TRBJ2-7, with 9 bases fitting TRBD2. Germline CDR1 SGHTA, CDR2 FQGNSA. Losses at the gene ends were 11 bases for V and 2 bases for J; bases not matched to a gene: 13. The CDR3 covers 15 residues. The CDR3 sequence is CASHATSGPTYEQYF. The CDR3 bases are TGTGCCTCGCACGCGACTAGCGGACCTACCTACGAGCAGTACTTC.

This chain connects TRBV5-1 to TRBJ1-6; 10 nucleotides line up with TRBD1. The CDR3 runs to 16 residues. V lost 3 bases, J lost 6 bases, and 6 bases stayed unmatched. Germline V gene sequence: CDR1 SGHRS, CDR2 YFSETQ. The CDR3, as DNA: TGCGCCAGCAGCTACGGGACAGGGGTCCGTAATTCACCCCTCCACTTT. Translation gives CASSYGTGVRNSPLHF.

The chain combines TRBV6-1 with TRBJ2-7; D remains unclear. Between the trimmed V and J ends, which lost 3 bases and 2 bases, there was a span of 11 bases. CDR3 length: 14 amino acids. Germline V CDR1 and CDR2: MNHNS, SASEGT. The CDR3 is CASSDQARTYEQYF. The CDR3 region has the DNA TGTGCCAGCAGTGACCAGGCCAGAACCTACGAGCAGTACTTC.

The V and J genes are TRBV7-3 and TRBJ1-6; no definite D call. Germline-derived CDR1 and CDR2 are SGHTA and FQGTGA. The germline V and J ends were trimmed by 3 bases and 6 bases, with 9 bases remaining between them. CDR3 length: 14 residues. Written as DNA, the CDR3 is TGTGCCAGCAGCTTCAACAGTATTAATTCACCCCTCCACTTT. Residues: CASSFNSINSPLHF.

This chain links TRBV28 with TRBJ1-1; TRBD1 might be the D (5 bases). Looked up from germline, CDR1 is MDHEN and CDR2 is SYDVKM. The CDR3 runs 12 residues. The ends were cut back, 8 bases at V and 1 base at J, with 8 bases in the middle. CDR3 nucleotide sequence: TGTGCCAGCGATGACAGGAACACTGAAGCTTTCTTT. Encoded protein: CASDDRNTEAFF.

The table lists this clone with a few counts. The gene calls are TRBV12-5 and TRBJ2-1, with 8 bases identical to TRBD2. The V segment lost 1 base and the J segment 6 bases; nucleotides outside the gene matches: 11. The CDR3 has 17 residues. Germline-derived CDR1 and CDR2 are LGHNT and FRNRAP. As DNA, the CDR3 is TGTGCTAGTGGTTTGGAGGTGGGACTAGAGTTTATCAATGAGCAGTTCTTC. Protein: CASGLEVGLEFINEQFF.

This chain links TRBV30 with TRBJ2-7, with D unclear. Germline assignment: CDR1 GTSNPN and CDR2 SVGIG (reference sequence). Trimming removed 0 bases at V and 3 bases at J, with 18 bases between. This CDR3 has 16 residues. In DNA form, the CDR3 reads TGTGCCTGGAGTGTACGCGGAACCGGTGTGATCTACGAGCAGTACTTC. Translated: CAWSVRGTGVIYEQYF. The full variable domain, completed using reference TRBV30 and TRBJ2-7, is SQTIHQWPATLVQPVGSPLSLECTVEGTSNPNLYWYRQAAGRGLQLLFYSVGIGQISSEVPQNLSASRPQDRQFILSSKKLLLSDSGFYLCAWSVRGTGVIYEQYFGPGTRLTVT.

This clone showed up just a few times. J is TRBJ2-1 and V is TRBV10-1; a weak D match, TRBD1 (6 bases). This CDR3 has 14 residues. CDR1 is WNHNN, CDR2 SYGVQD, per germline (reference sequence). Trimming removed 0 bases from V and 9 bases from J, with 12 bases in between. CDR3 bases: TGCGCCAGCAGTGAGTCCGGACAGCTCGGTGAGCAGTTCTTC. The encoded protein is CASSESGQLGEQFF.

The chain combines TRBV5-4 with TRBJ2-1, with no clear D. Trimming removed 2 bases at V and 5 bases at J, with 11 bases between. The CDR3 consists of 14 residues. CDR1 SGHNT and CDR2 YYREEE come from the germline V gene (reference sequence). CDR3 sequence: CASSFPSNNNEQFF. CDR3 in DNA: TGTGCCAGCAGCTTCCCGTCTAATAACAATGAGCAGTTCTTC.

The V and J genes are TRBV2 and TRBJ1-6, with 11 positions matching TRBD1. V gave up 4 bases and J gave up 9 bases; unmatched junction bases: 2. The CDR3 sequence is 14 residues long. Germline V lookup: CDR1 SNHLY, CDR2 FYNNEI. The DNA for the CDR3 is TGTGCCAGCAGTGGGGACAGGGGGTCTTCACCCCTCCACTTT. As protein: CASSGDRGSSPLHF.

CDR3 amino acids: CAITPRTGRDTEAFF. CDR3 sequence (DNA): TGTGCCATCACCCCCCGGACAGGGCGGGACACTGAAGCTTTCTTT. The chain employs TRBV10-3 and TRBJ1-1, with 8 nucleotides matching TRBD1. V shed 7 bases, J shed 3 bases, and the junction held 10 bases outside the gene matches. CDR3 size: 15 residues. Looked up from germline, CDR1 is ENHRY and CDR2 is SYGVKD.